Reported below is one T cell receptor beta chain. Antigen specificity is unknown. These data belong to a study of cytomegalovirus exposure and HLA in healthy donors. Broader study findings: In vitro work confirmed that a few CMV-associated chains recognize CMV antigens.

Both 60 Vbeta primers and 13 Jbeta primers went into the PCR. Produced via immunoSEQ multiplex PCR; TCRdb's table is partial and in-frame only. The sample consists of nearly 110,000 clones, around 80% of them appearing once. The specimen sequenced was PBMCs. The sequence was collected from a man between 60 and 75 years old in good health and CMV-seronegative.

The CDR3 nucleotides read TGTGCCAGTGGATCAGGGGTCGAGCAGTACTTC. Protein: CASGSGVEQYF. The V and J genes are TRBV19 and TRBJ2-7; perhaps TRBD1 as D (6 bases). This CDR3 comprises 11 residues. Trimming cost V 8 bases and J 6 bases, with 11 bases left between them. CDR1 is LNHDA and CDR2 is SQIVND in the germline V gene (reference sequence).